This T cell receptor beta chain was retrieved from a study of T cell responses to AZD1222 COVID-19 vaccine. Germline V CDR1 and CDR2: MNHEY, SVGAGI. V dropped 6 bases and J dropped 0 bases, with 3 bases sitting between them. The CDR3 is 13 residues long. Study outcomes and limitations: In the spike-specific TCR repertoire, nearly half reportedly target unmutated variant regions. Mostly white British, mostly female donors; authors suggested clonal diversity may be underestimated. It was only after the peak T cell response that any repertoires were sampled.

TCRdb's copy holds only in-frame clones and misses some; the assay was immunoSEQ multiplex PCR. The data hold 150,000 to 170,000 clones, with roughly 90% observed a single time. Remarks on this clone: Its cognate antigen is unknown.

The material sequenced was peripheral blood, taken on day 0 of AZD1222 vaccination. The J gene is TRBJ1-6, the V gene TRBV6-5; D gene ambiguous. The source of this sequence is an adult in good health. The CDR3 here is CASRDSYNSPLHF. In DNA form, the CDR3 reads TGTGCCAGCAGGGACTCCTATAATTCACCCCTCCACTTT.